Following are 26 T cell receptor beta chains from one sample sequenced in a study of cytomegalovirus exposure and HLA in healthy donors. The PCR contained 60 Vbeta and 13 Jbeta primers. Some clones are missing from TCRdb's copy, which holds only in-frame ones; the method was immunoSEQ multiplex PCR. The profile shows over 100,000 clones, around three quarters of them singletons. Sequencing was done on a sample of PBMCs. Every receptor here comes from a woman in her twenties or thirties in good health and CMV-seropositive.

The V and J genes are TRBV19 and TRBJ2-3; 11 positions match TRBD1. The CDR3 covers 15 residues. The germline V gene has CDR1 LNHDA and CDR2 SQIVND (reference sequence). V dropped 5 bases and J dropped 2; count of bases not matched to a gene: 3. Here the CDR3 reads CASSEDRGLTDTQYF. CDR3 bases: TGTGCCAGTAGTGAGGACAGGGGGCTCACAGATACGCAGTATTTT.

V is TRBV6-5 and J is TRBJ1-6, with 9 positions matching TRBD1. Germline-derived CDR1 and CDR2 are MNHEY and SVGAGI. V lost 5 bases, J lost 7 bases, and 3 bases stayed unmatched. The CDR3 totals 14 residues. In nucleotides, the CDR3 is TGTGCCAGCAGTCGTGACAGGGGGAATTCACCCCTCCACTTT. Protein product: CASSRDRGNSPLHF.

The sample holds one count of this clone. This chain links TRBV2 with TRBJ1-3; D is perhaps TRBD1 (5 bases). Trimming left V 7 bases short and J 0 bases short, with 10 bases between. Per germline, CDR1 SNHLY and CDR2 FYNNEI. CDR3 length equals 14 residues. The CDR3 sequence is CASKGQDSGNTIYF. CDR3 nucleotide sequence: TGTGCCAGCAAGGGGCAGGACTCTGGAAACACCATATATTTT.

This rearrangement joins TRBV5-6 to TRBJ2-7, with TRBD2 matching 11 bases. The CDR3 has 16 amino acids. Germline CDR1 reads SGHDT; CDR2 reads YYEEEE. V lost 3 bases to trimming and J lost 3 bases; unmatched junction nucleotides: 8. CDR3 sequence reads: CASSWSLAGGLYEQYF. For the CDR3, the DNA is TGTGCCAGCAGCTGGTCCCTAGCGGGGGGACTCTACGAGCAGTACTTC.

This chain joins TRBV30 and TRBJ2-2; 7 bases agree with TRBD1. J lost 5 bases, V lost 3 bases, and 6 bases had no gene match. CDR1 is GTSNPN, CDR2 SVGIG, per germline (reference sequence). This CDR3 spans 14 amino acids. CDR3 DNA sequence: TGTGCCTGGAGCAGGAACAGGGGTACCGGGGAGCTGTTTTTT. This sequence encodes CAWSRNRGTGELFF.

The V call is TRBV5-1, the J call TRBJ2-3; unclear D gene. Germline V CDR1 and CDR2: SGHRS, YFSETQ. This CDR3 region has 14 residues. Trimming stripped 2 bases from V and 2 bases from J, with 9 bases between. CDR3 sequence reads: CASSFVQSTDTQYF. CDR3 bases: TGCGCCAGCAGCTTCGTACAGTCCACAGATACGCAGTATTTT.

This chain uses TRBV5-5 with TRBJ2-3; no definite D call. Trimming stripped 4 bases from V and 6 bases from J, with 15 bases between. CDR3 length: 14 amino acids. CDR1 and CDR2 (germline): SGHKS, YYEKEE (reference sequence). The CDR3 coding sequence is TGTGCCAGCAGCCATACCTCTCAGCGCGATACGCAGTATTTT. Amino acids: CASSHTSQRDTQYF.

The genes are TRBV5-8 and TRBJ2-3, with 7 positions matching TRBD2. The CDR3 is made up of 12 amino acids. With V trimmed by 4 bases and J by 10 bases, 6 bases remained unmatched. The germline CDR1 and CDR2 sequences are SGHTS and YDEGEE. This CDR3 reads CASSHGLGSQYF. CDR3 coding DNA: TGTGCCAGCAGCCACGGACTAGGCTCGCAGTATTTT.

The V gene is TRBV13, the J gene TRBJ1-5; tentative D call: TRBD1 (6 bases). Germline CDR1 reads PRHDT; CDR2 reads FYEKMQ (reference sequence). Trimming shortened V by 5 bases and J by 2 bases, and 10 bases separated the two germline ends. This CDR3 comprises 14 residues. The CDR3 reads CASSVRGGNQPQHF. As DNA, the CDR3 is TGTGCCAGCAGCGTCAGGGGTGGCAATCAGCCCCAGCATTTT.

The CDR3 DNA is TGTGCCAGCAGTCCGGACAAAGGCTATGGCTACACCTTC. This encodes CASSPDKGYGYTF. This rearrangement joins TRBV6-4 to TRBJ1-2, with D maybe TRBD1 (5 bases). Trimming pared 5 bases from V and 4 bases from J, leaving 11 bases between. The CDR3 is made up of 13 amino acids. Germline lookup yields CDR1 MRHNA and CDR2 SNTAGT.

CDR3 coding DNA: TGTGCCAGCAGCTTGGGGACTAGCGGGCCTTCCCAAAGAAATACGCAGTATTTT. Translated: CASSLGTSGPSQRNTQYF. This sequence joins TRBV5-6 and TRBJ2-3, with 11 bases fitting TRBD2. The CDR3 runs to 18 residues. Germline V lookup: CDR1 SGHDT, CDR2 YYEEEE. Trimming cost V 0 bases and J 7 bases; bases outside gene matches: 13.

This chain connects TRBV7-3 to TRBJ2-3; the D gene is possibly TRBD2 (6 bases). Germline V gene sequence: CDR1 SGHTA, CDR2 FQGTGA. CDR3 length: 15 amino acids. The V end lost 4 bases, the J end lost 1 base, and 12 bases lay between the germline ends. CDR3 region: CASSSTRDGTDTQYF. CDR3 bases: TGTGCCAGCAGCTCCACGCGGGACGGCACAGATACGCAGTATTTT. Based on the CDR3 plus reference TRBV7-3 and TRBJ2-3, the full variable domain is GAGVSQTPSNKVTEKGKYVELRCDPISGHTALYWYRQSLGQGPEFLIYFQGTGAADDSGLPNDRFFAVRPEGSVSTLKIQRTERGDSAVYLCASSSTRDGTDTQYFGPGTRLTVL.

In DNA, the CDR3 is TGTGCCAGCAGGCCCCGGGGAGGGTTGGGCGAGCAGTACTTC. Residues: CASRPRGGLGEQYF. This chain joins TRBV6-5 and TRBJ2-7, with TRBD2 identical over 7 bases. V lost 6 bases, J lost 6 bases, and 11 bases stayed unmatched. CDR1 and CDR2 from the germline V gene are MNHEY and SVGAGI. The CDR3 has 14 amino acids.

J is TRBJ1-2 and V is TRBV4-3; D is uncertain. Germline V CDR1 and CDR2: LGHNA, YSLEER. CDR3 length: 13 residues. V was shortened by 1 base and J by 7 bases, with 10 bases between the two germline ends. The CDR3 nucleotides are TGCGCCAGCAGCCAAGCGGGCGGGTTTGGCTACACCTTC. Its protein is CASSQAGGFGYTF.

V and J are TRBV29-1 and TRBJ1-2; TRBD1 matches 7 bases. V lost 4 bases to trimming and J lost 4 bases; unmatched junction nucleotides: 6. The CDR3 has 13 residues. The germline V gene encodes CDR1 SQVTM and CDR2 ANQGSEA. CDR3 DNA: TGCAGCGTTGGACGGGACAGAACCTATGGCTACACCTTC. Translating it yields CSVGRDRTYGYTF.

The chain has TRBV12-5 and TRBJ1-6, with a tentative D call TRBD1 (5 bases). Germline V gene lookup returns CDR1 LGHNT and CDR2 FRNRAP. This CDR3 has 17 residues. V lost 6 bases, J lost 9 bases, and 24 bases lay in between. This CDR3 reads CASGSTDQGLVGSPLHF. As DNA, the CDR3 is TGTGCTAGTGGGAGCACGGACCAGGGTTTGGTGGGTTCACCCCTCCACTTT.

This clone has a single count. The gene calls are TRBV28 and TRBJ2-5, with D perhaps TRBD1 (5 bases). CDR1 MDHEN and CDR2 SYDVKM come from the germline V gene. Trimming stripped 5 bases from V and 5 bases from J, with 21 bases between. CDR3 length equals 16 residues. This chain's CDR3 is CASSPSQGPRRETQYF. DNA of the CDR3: TGTGCCAGCAGTCCGTCCCAGGGCCCTCGCCGGGAGACCCAGTACTTC.

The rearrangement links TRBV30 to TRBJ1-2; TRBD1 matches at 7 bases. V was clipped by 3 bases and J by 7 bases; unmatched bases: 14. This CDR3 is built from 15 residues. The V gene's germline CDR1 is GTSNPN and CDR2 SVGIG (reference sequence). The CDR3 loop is CAWSQSGRAGGGYTF. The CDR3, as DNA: TGTGCCTGGAGCCAATCGGGACGCGCAGGGGGTGGCTACACCTTC.

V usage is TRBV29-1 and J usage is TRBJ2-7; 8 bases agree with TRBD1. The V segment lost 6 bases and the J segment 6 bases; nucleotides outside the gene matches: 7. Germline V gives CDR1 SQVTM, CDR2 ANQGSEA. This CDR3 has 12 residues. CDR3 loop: CSVADRAGEQYF. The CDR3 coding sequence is TGCAGCGTCGCGGACAGGGCGGGCGAGCAGTACTTC.

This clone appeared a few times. The CDR3, as DNA: TGTGCCAGCAGCCATCTCCAGGGTGTCGGCTACACCTTC. Residues: CASSHLQGVGYTF. The chain has TRBV4-2 and TRBJ1-2, with D possibly TRBD1 on 5 matching bases. Germline CDR1 reads LGHNA; CDR2 reads YNFKEQ. CDR3 length: 13 amino acids. The germline V and J ends were trimmed by 3 bases and 8 bases, with 13 bases remaining between them.

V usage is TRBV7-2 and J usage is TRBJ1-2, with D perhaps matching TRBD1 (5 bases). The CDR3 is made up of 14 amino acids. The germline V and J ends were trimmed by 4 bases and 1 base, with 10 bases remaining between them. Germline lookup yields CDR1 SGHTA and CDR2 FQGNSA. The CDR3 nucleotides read TGTGCCAGCAGCTCAGACAGACTTAACTATGGCTACACCTTC. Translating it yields CASSSDRLNYGYTF.

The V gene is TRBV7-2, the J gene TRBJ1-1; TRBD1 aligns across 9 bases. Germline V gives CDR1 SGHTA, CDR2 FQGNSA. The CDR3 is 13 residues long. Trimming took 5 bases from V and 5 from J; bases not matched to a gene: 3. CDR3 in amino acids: CASSPTGGTEAFF. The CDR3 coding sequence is TGTGCCAGCAGCCCGACAGGGGGTACTGAAGCTTTCTTT.

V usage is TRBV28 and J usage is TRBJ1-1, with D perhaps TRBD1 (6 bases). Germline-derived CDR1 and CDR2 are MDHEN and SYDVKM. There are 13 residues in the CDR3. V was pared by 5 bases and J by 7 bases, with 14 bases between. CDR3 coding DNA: TGTGCCAGCAGTAAACAGGGTTTCGGTGAAGCTTTCTTT. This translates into CASSKQGFGEAFF.

CDR3 amino acids: CASSSKAQGEKLFF. CDR3 coding DNA: TGTGCCAGCAGTTCGAAGGCGCAGGGGGAAAAACTGTTTTTT. The rearrangement uses TRBV28 and TRBJ1-4; weak D call: TRBD1 (6 bases). The germline V and J ends were trimmed by 4 bases and 8 bases, with 14 bases remaining between them. Germline values: CDR1 MDHEN, CDR2 SYDVKM. The CDR3 contains 14 residues.

The CDR3 nucleotides are TGTGCCAGCAGCTCCCAAGGACAGGGGGCCTTGGGCTACACCTTC. It is translated as CASSSQGQGALGYTF. The V call is TRBV7-2, the J call TRBJ1-2; 11 bases are shared with TRBD1. Germline CDR1 and CDR2: SGHTA and FQGNSA. The CDR3 is 15 residues long. Germline trimming cut 4 bases from V and 8 bases from J; bases unmatched to any gene: 9.

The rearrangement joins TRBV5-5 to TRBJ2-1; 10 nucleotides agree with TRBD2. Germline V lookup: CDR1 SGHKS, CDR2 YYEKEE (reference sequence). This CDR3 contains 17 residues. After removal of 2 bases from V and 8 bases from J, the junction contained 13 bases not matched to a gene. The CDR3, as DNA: TGTGCCAGCAGCTTCGCGGCGGGACTAGCGTCCGGGGATGAGCAGTTCTTC. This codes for CASSFAAGLASGDEQFF.